These 18 T cell receptor beta chains came from one sample sequenced in a study of control samples from healthy donors and cancer patients. Sequencing used immunoSEQ multiplex PCR; TCRdb keeps in-frame clones, though not all of them. The data show roughly 64,000 clones, about nine tenths seen once. The specimen was PBMCs. These receptors all stem from a woman between 45 and 60 years old with colorectal cancer.

The J gene is TRBJ2-6, the V gene TRBV4-1; possibly TRBD1 for D (5 bases). CDR1 and CDR2 from the germline V gene are MGHRA and YSYEKL. CDR3 size: 19 residues. Trimming cost V 4 bases and J 0 bases, with 19 bases left between them. The CDR3 DNA is TGCGCCAGCAGCCCCCGGACACACAGACTTAGCTCTGGGGCCAACGTCCTGACTTTC. This encodes CASSPRTHRLSSGANVLTF.

This chain connects TRBV9 to TRBJ2-7; D call uncertain. Trimming pared 7 bases from V and 5 bases from J, leaving 16 bases between. The CDR3 contains 13 residues. Germline loops: CDR1 SGDLS, CDR2 YYNGEE. DNA for the CDR3: TGTGCCAGCGGACGGTCCCGTGGCGACGAGCAGTACTTC. Amino acid sequence: CASGRSRGDEQYF.

The rearrangement joins TRBV2 to TRBJ2-6; D gene unclear. Germline V gene lookup returns CDR1 SNHLY and CDR2 FYNNEI. The CDR3 length is 16 residues. V shed 6 bases and J shed 7 bases, with 19 bases lying between them. The CDR3 DNA follows: TGTGCCAGCAGGACGGTTCCTGGGCGGCCAGCCAACGTCCTGACTTTC. Translating gives CASRTVPGRPANVLTF.

The rearrangement uses TRBV7-9 and TRBJ1-1; 7 bases align to TRBD1. Germline values: CDR1 SEHNR, CDR2 FQNEAQ (reference sequence). The V and J ends lost 1 base and 1 base, in that order; junction bases with no gene match: 3. The CDR3 has 15 amino acids. The CDR3 nucleotides read TGTGCCAGCAGCTTAGAGGGGACAGCGAACACTGAAGCTTTCTTT. It encodes CASSLEGTANTEAFF.

This sequence joins TRBV5-1 and TRBJ1-6; possibly TRBD1 for D (5 bases). Germline V gene sequence: CDR1 SGHRS, CDR2 YFSETQ. The germline V and J ends were trimmed by 4 bases and 5 bases, with 10 bases remaining between them. This CDR3 region has 14 residues. The CDR3 sequence is CASSGGTDNSPLHF. In DNA, the CDR3 is TGCGCCAGCAGCGGGGGGACCGATAATTCACCCCTCCACTTT.

This chain links TRBV12-5 with TRBJ2-7, with TRBD1 matching over 11 bases. This CDR3 has 15 residues. CDR1 LGHNT and CDR2 FRNRAP come from the germline V gene. Trimming removed 3 bases from V and 6 bases from J; junction bases left unmatched: 7. CDR3 sequence (DNA): TGTGCTAGTGGTTTATCCGGGACAGGGGGACGCGAGCAGTACTTC. It codes for CASGLSGTGGREQYF.

The rearrangement links TRBV18 to TRBJ1-2; 10 positions agree with TRBD1. This CDR3 has 13 residues. V lost 6 bases to trimming and J lost 8 bases; unmatched junction nucleotides: 6. Germline CDR1 KGHSH, CDR2 LQKENI. In DNA, the CDR3 is TGTGCCAGCTCGACCGACAGGGGGCAAGGCTACACCTTC. This codes for CASSTDRGQGYTF.

This clone occurred a few times. This rearrangement joins TRBV27 to TRBJ1-5, with 7 bases identical to TRBD1. Looked up from germline, CDR1 is MNHEY and CDR2 is SMNVEV (reference sequence). The CDR3 length is 16 residues. V lost 4 bases, J lost 1 base, and 7 bases stayed unmatched. DNA for the CDR3: TGTGCCAGCAGTTCCCGCCAACAGGGGAGCAATCAGCCCCAGCATTTT. Translation: CASSSRQQGSNQPQHF.

Only one count was recorded for this clone. This rearrangement joins TRBV3-1 (or the pseudogene TRBV3-2) to TRBJ1-2, with 8 bases fitting TRBD1. CDR1 and CDR2 (germline): LGHDT, YNNKEL (reference sequence). The junction had 16 bases not matched to a gene; V was cut back by 6 bases and J by 4 bases. The CDR3 runs 17 residues. The CDR3 region is CASSHETAGTGAYGYTF. CDR3 nucleotides: TGTGCCAGCAGTCACGAAACTGCCGGGACAGGCGCCTATGGCTACACCTTC.

The gene calls are TRBV19 and TRBJ1-1; D is uncertain. The germline gives CDR1 LNHDA, CDR2 SQIVND (reference sequence). V lost 5 bases to trimming and J lost 2 bases, with 12 bases between them. The CDR3 sequence is 14 residues long. CDR3 residues: CASSPRSSNTEAFF. The CDR3 DNA follows: TGTGCCAGTAGTCCCCGATCGAGTAACACTGAAGCTTTCTTT.

Concerning this clone itself: The same CDR3 arises from other DNA sequences in this sample as well. The chain is built from TRBV9 and TRBJ2-3; 11 bases agree with TRBD2. Unmatched junction bases numbered 0, after V lost 0 bases and J lost 0 bases. The germline V gene encodes CDR1 SGDLS and CDR2 YYNGEE. The CDR3 spans 16 residues. CDR3 sequence: CASSVGTSGSTDTQYF. For the CDR3, the DNA is TGTGCCAGCAGCGTAGGGACTAGCGGGAGCACAGATACGCAGTATTTT.

The chain is built from TRBV14 and TRBJ2-2, with a tentative D call TRBD1 (5 bases). The germline V gene encodes CDR1 SGHDN and CDR2 FVKESK. The CDR3 spans 18 residues. V lost 2 bases, J lost 0 bases, and 16 bases lay in between. The CDR3 nucleotides are TGTGCCAGCAGCCAATCAGAAAGACAGATCCCGAACACCGGGGAGCTGTTTTTT. The encoded protein is CASSQSERQIPNTGELFF.

The rearrangement joins TRBV30 to TRBJ1-2; 9 positions agree with TRBD1. Trimming took 5 bases from V and 7 from J; bases not matched to a gene: 8. Germline loops: CDR1 GTSNPN, CDR2 SVGIG (reference sequence). CDR3 length equals 13 residues. CDR3 in amino acids: CAWGQGNAGGYTF. CDR3 DNA sequence: TGTGCCTGGGGACAGGGGAATGCGGGTGGCTACACCTTC.

This clone was seen only a few times. V is TRBV20-1 and J is TRBJ1-1; no firm D call. The CDR3 totals 15 residues. Germline CDR1 DFQATT, CDR2 SNEGSKA (reference sequence). Trimming left V 3 bases short and J 8 bases short, with 22 bases between. The CDR3 loop is CSASGQNFLGSEAFF. CDR3 DNA sequence: TGCAGTGCTAGTGGGCAGAATTTCCTTGGGTCCGAAGCTTTCTTT.

The V gene is TRBV7-2, the J gene TRBJ2-7; 7 nucleotides match TRBD2. The V and J ends lost 1 base and 2 bases, in that order; junction bases with no gene match: 8. The CDR3 has 16 residues. Germline CDR1 reads SGHTA; CDR2 reads FQGNSA. CDR3 protein: CASSLGGGGRTYEQYF. In DNA form, the CDR3 reads TGTGCCAGCAGCTTAGGGGGGGGAGGGCGGACCTACGAGCAGTACTTC.

The J gene is TRBJ1-2, the V gene TRBV30; the match to TRBD1 covers 8 bases. J gave up 2 bases and V 7 bases, and 6 bases lay outside the gene matches. The germline CDR1 and CDR2 sequences are GTSNPN and SVGIG (reference sequence). The CDR3 sequence is 13 residues long. CDR3 amino acids: CAYPDRENYGYTF. The CDR3 DNA reads TGTGCCTATCCGGACAGGGAGAACTATGGCTACACCTTC.

The V call is TRBV12-3 or TRBV12-4, the J call TRBJ2-7, with D possibly matching TRBD2 (6 bases). The V gene lost 5 bases and the J gene lost 6 bases, with 14 bases spanning the gap. The CDR3 extends over 13 amino acids. CDR3 nucleotides: TGTGCCAGCAGTCCGCCGGGGGTCGGCGAGCAGTACTTC. Translation gives CASSPPGVGEQYF.

As concerns this clone: In the same sample, other DNA sequences code for this CDR3. The chain joins TRBV9 to TRBJ1-2; D gene ambiguous. Germline V CDR1 and CDR2: SGDLS, YYNGEE. The CDR3 has 16 residues. Trimming removed 3 bases at V and 4 bases at J, with 19 bases between. The CDR3 loop reads CASSDSNASPLYGYTF. CDR3 sequence (DNA): TGTGCCAGCAGCGACTCGAACGCTTCGCCTCTCTATGGCTACACCTTC.